This T cell receptor (beta chain) was captured by sequencing in a study of neoadjuvant anti-PD-1 for oral cavity cancer. Study in general: Patients without progression got a fourth dose around day 43.

Generated by immunoSEQ multiplex PCR, the TCRdb table keeps only in-frame clones and is missing some. The top ten hold about 3.7% of the sample, which has about 68,000 clones, 80% to 90% seen once. Stated time point: after neoadjuvant nivolumab, at surgical resection. Patients had HPV-negative, locally advanced oral cavity squamous cell carcinoma. PBMCs were not maintained or expanded in culture before analysis. This TCR derives from a person aged 40-85 years with oral cavity squamous cell carcinoma. Here the sequenced sample was PBMCs, taken after nivolumab (anti-PD-1) treatment.

The CDR3 region is CAWRRDRGIYEQYF. CDR3 DNA sequence: TGTGCCTGGAGGCGGGACAGGGGGATCTACGAGCAGTACTTC. The chain recombines TRBV30 with TRBJ2-7, with 11 bases that match TRBD1. This CDR3 is built from 14 residues. The junction had 4 bases not matched to a gene; V was cut back by 3 bases and J by 3 bases. Per the germline V gene, CDR1 is GTSNPN and CDR2 is SVGIG (reference sequence).